These 31 T cell receptor beta chains were all obtained from the same sample, sequenced in a study of blood T cell repertoires in COVID-19. The repertoire was sequenced with immunoSEQ multiplex PCR; TCRdb's copy has only in-frame clones and lacks some. The sample carries about 270,000 clones, approximately 88% recorded once. The source material was peripheral blood. Receptor source: a human donor with COVID-19, enrolled during active disease. The donor label of this sample is uncertain.

The chain is built from TRBV27 and TRBJ1-2; 11 bases are shared with TRBD1. The CDR3 sequence is 16 residues long. V shed 1 base and J 8 bases; nucleotides not matched to a gene: 9. CDR1 is MNHEY, CDR2 SMNVEV, per germline (reference sequence). The CDR3: CASSLWGTGGAEGYTF. CDR3 coding DNA: TGTGCCAGCAGTTTATGGGGGACAGGGGGAGCCGAGGGCTACACCTTC.

V gene TRBV7-3 combines with J gene TRBJ2-7; D perhaps matches TRBD1 (5 bases). Germline CDR1 and CDR2: SGHTA and FQGTGA. The CDR3 extends over 13 amino acids. Trimming removed 4 bases at V and 3 bases at J, with 10 bases between. CDR3 in DNA: TGTGCCAGCAGCTCCGGACATGTCTACGAGCAGTACTTC. Translation: CASSSGHVYEQYF.

The V gene is TRBV6-2 or TRBV6-3, the J gene TRBJ1-1, with TRBD1 identical over 9 bases. The CDR3 has 16 residues. Germline V gives CDR1 MNHEY, CDR2 SVGEGT. V was pared by 5 bases and J by 6 bases, with 13 bases of the junction left unmatched. CDR3 DNA sequence: TGTGCCAGCAGTCCCCCCGGCAGGACAGGGGTCGCTGAAGCTTTCTTT. Amino acid sequence: CASSPPGRTGVAEAFF.

This clone was recorded once. V usage is TRBV11-3 and J usage is TRBJ2-7, with 9 nucleotides matching TRBD1. The junction had 5 bases not matched to a gene; V was cut back by 5 bases and J by 6 bases. Looked up from germline, CDR1 is SGHNT and CDR2 is YENEEA. This CDR3 comprises 13 residues. For the CDR3, the DNA is TGTGCCAGCAGCGGAAACAGGGGGCCCGAGCAGTACTTC. Translated: CASSGNRGPEQYF.

The CDR3 is CASSPGQGAQPQHF. DNA of the CDR3: TGTGCCAGCTCACCCGGACAGGGGGCTCAGCCCCAGCATTTT. V usage is TRBV18 and J usage is TRBJ1-5, with 11 bases that match TRBD1. V lost 3 bases, J lost 6 bases, and 1 base stayed unmatched. CDR1 KGHSH and CDR2 LQKENI come from the germline V gene. The CDR3 has 14 amino acids. The whole variable domain, remainder taken from reference TRBV18 and TRBJ1-5, is NAGVMQNPRHLVRRRGQEARLRCSPMKGHSHVYWYRQLPEEGLKFMVYLQKENIIDESGMPKERFSAEFPKEGPSILRIQQVVRGDSAAYFCASSPGQGAQPQHFGDGTRLSIL.

The chain is built from TRBV7-8 and TRBJ1-5; D possibly corresponds to TRBD1 (6 bases). This CDR3 contains 19 residues. Germline lookup yields CDR1 SGHVS and CDR2 FQNEAQ. Between the trimmed V and J ends, which lost 2 bases and 0 bases, there was a span of 20 bases. The CDR3 DNA sequence: TGTGCCAGCAGCTTACTCTTAGGGGGGGGCGGGTATAGCAATCAGCCCCAGCATTTT. Translating gives CASSLLLGGGGYSNQPQHF.

The rearrangement links TRBV19 to TRBJ1-4, with D maybe TRBD1 (5 bases). CDR3 size: 14 residues. Germline-derived CDR1 and CDR2 are LNHDA and SQIVND (reference sequence). The V and J ends lost 6 bases and 8 bases respectively, with 16 bases between them. The CDR3 DNA is TGTGCCAGTAGCCCAAAAGGGGTCCAAGAAAAACTGTTTTTT. It is translated as CASSPKGVQEKLFF.

V gene TRBV24-1 combines with J gene TRBJ1-2, with a possible D match to TRBD1 (5 bases). CDR1 is KGHDR, CDR2 SFDVKD, per germline. Trimming removed 5 bases at V and 8 bases at J, with 11 bases between. The CDR3 totals 12 residues. The CDR3 reads CATSAGSGGYTF. The CDR3 bases are TGTGCCACCAGTGCAGGGTCAGGAGGCTACACCTTC.

The chain carries TRBV5-1 and TRBJ2-1; 7 bases match TRBD1. V lost 2 bases, J lost 10 bases, and 9 bases stayed unmatched. The germline V gene has CDR1 SGHRS and CDR2 YFSETQ. The CDR3 runs 14 residues. In DNA, the CDR3 is TGCGCCAGCAGCTTCACGGCAGGGGGTGTGGAGCAGTTCTTC. This encodes CASSFTAGGVEQFF.

This clone turned up a few times. The V gene is TRBV7-3, the J gene TRBJ2-1, with 8 bases identical to TRBD2. V was clipped by 5 bases and J by 6 bases; unmatched bases: 9. The CDR3 covers 15 residues. Germline V lookup: CDR1 SGHTA, CDR2 FQGTGA. The CDR3, as DNA: TGTGCCAGCAGCCCCCGGACTAGCCCCGGCAATGAGCAGTTCTTC. It specifies CASSPRTSPGNEQFF.

Only one count was recorded for this clone. The chain has TRBV29-1 and TRBJ2-2; D is unresolved. Germline values: CDR1 SQVTM, CDR2 ANQGSEA. This CDR3 is built from 14 residues. The germline V and J ends were trimmed by 4 bases and 0 bases, with 9 bases remaining between them. Written as DNA, the CDR3 is TGCAGCGTTGGAACGGTTTCGAACACCGGGGAGCTGTTTTTT. Its translation: CSVGTVSNTGELFF.

This rearrangement joins TRBV9 to TRBJ2-5; 9 bases align to TRBD1. CDR1 SGDLS and CDR2 YYNGEE come from the germline V gene. CDR3 length equals 15 residues. The V segment lost 0 bases and the J segment 6 bases; nucleotides outside the gene matches: 6. The CDR3, as DNA: TGTGCCAGCAGCGTAGGGGACAGGGTTGGGAAGACCCAGTACTTC. As protein: CASSVGDRVGKTQYF.

V usage is TRBV6-1 and J usage is TRBJ2-1; possibly TRBD1 for D (6 bases). CDR3 length equals 16 residues. V lost 3 bases and J 5 bases, leaving 17 bases between the germline ends. Germline CDR1 is MNHNS and CDR2 is SASEGT. The CDR3 spells CASSDTPGVRNNEQFF. In nucleotides, the CDR3 is TGTGCCAGCAGTGATACCCCAGGGGTGAGGAACAATGAGCAGTTCTTC.

This clone was counted once. This chain joins TRBV30 and TRBJ1-1, with TRBD1 identical over 7 bases. Trimming took 5 bases from V and 5 from J; bases not matched to a gene: 11. Germline CDR1 is GTSNPN and CDR2 is SVGIG (reference sequence). The CDR3 runs to 14 residues. The CDR3 reads CAWGRDRYWTEAFF. CDR3 in DNA: TGTGCCTGGGGCCGGGACAGATATTGGACTGAAGCTTTCTTT.

In this sample, this clone turned up once. CDR3 nucleotides: TGTGCCAGCAGCCCAGGAGGAGGGTCACCCCTCCACTTT. Its translation is CASSPGGGSPLHF. The chain employs TRBV3-1 (or the pseudogene TRBV3-2) and TRBJ1-6; D is unresolved. Trimming left V 4 bases short and J 10 bases short, with 11 bases between. The CDR3 totals 13 residues. In germline, CDR1 is LGHDT, CDR2 YNNKEL (reference sequence).

V gene TRBV28 combines with J gene TRBJ1-5; possibly TRBD1 for D (6 bases). The CDR3 runs 14 residues. The germline gives CDR1 MDHEN, CDR2 SYDVKM. Trimming stripped 8 bases from V and 6 bases from J, with 17 bases between. CDR3: CASLLSVGAQPQHF. Written as DNA, the CDR3 is TGTGCCAGCCTATTAAGTGTGGGGGCTCAGCCCCAGCATTTT. The complete variable domain, with remaining parts taken from reference TRBV28 and TRBJ1-5, reads DVKVTQSSRYLVKRTGEKVFLECVQDMDHENMFWYRQDPGLGLRLIYFSYDVKMKEKGDIPEGYSVSREKKERFSLILESASTNQTSMYLCASLLSVGAQPQHFGDGTRLSIL.

This CDR3 reads CASSLETGVTEAFF. Here the CDR3 DNA reads TGTGCCAGCAGCTTAGAGACAGGGGTCACTGAAGCTTTCTTT. This chain links TRBV7-2 with TRBJ1-1; the match to TRBD1 covers 8 bases. There are 14 residues in the CDR3. V lost 1 base, J lost 4 bases, and 2 bases stayed unmatched. Germline V gene data show CDR1 as SGHTA and CDR2 as FQGNSA.

In this sample, this clone turned up once. The chain joins TRBV29-1 to TRBJ1-3; 12 bases are shared with TRBD1. This CDR3 spans 14 amino acids. CDR1 and CDR2 from the germline V gene are SQVTM and ANQGSEA. V shed 6 bases and J 8 bases; nucleotides not matched to a gene: 8. CDR3 sequence reads: CSVVPGQGADTIYF. CDR3 nucleotide sequence: TGCAGCGTCGTACCGGGACAGGGGGCAGACACCATATATTTT.

This chain joins TRBV5-1 and TRBJ1-3; weak D call: TRBD1 (5 bases). V lost 1 base and J lost 0, with 11 bases in between. This CDR3 is 16 amino acids long. Germline V gene sequence: CDR1 SGHRS, CDR2 YFSETQ. CDR3 sequence (DNA): TGCGCCAGCAGCTTGTGGGGGGAGAGCTCTGGAAACACCATATATTTT. Translation: CASSLWGESSGNTIYF.

The J gene is TRBJ2-2, the V gene TRBV7-9, with D hard to call. CDR1 SEHNR and CDR2 FQNEAQ come from the germline V gene (reference sequence). Trimming removed 2 bases from V and 6 bases from J, with 4 bases in between. The CDR3 has 12 amino acids. The CDR3 reads CASSLLAGELFF. The CDR3 DNA reads as TGTGCCAGCAGCTTATTAGCCGGGGAGCTGTTTTTT.

This chain links TRBV3-1 (or the pseudogene TRBV3-2) with TRBJ2-5; D gene unclear. CDR1 is LGHDT, CDR2 YNNKEL, per germline (reference sequence). Trimming removed 2 bases at V and 1 base at J, with 14 bases between. The CDR3 is 16 residues long. CDR3 sequence: CASSQPLGLSQETQYF. The CDR3, as DNA: TGTGCCAGCAGCCAACCACTGGGCTTGAGCCAAGAGACCCAGTACTTC.

J is TRBJ2-3 and V is TRBV5-1, with TRBD1 matching over 8 bases. V trimming: 2 bases; J trimming: 4 bases; junction bases outside the gene matches: 12. This CDR3 is built from 17 residues. Germline lookup yields CDR1 SGHRS and CDR2 YFSETQ. CDR3: CASSFRGLGPSADTQYF. CDR3 DNA: TGCGCCAGCAGCTTCAGGGGGCTAGGGCCCTCCGCAGATACGCAGTATTTT.

The rearrangement links TRBV29-1 to TRBJ1-5, with a weak D call TRBD1 (6 bases). Trimming stripped 7 bases from V and 7 bases from J, with 20 bases between. This CDR3 comprises 14 residues. Germline lookup yields CDR1 SQVTM and CDR2 ANQGSEA. The CDR3 loop reads CSAGDNGRGQPQHF. CDR3 in DNA: TGCAGCGCCGGGGACAATGGGCGGGGGCAGCCCCAGCATTTT.

The genes are TRBV3-1 (or the pseudogene TRBV3-2) and TRBJ2-3, with 9 bases matching TRBD1. Germline CDR1 reads LGHDT; CDR2 reads YNNKEL (reference sequence). This CDR3 spans 17 amino acids. The trim removed 4 bases at V and 2 bases at J, leaving 10 bases unmatched. The CDR3 sequence is CASSRSDGTGFTDTQYF. The CDR3 DNA reads TGTGCCAGCAGCCGGTCGGATGGGACAGGGTTCACAGATACGCAGTATTTT.

This chain joins TRBV18 and TRBJ2-7, with 12 bases lining up with TRBD2. CDR1 KGHSH and CDR2 LQKENI come from the germline V gene. The ends lost 1 base at V and 0 bases at J; junction bases unmatched: 4. This CDR3 is 17 amino acids long. CDR3 DNA: TGTGCCAGCTCACCACGGACTAGCGGGGACAGCTCCTACGAGCAGTACTTC. Its translation: CASSPRTSGDSSYEQYF.

The CDR3 DNA is TGTGCCAGCAGCTTGGATCAGGGGAGTCCCACTGAAGCTTTCTTT. Amino acids: CASSLDQGSPTEAFF. The chain has TRBV11-2 and TRBJ1-1, with a tentative D call TRBD1 (6 bases). V was clipped by 3 bases and J by 4 bases, with 15 bases between them. The CDR3 contains 15 residues. From germline, CDR1 is SGHAT and CDR2 FQNNGV.

The rearrangement joins TRBV7-2 to TRBJ1-6; D remains unclear. V lost 5 bases, J lost 4 bases, and 9 bases lay in between. Looked up from germline, CDR1 is SGHTA and CDR2 is FQGNSA. The CDR3 extends over 14 amino acids. The CDR3 here is CASSGSNYNSPLHF. The CDR3 DNA is TGTGCCAGCAGCGGGAGCAATTATAATTCACCCCTCCACTTT.

There are a few counts of this clone. The rearrangement links TRBV28 to TRBJ2-2; TRBD1 is a possible D gene (6 bases). Germline V gives CDR1 MDHEN, CDR2 SYDVKM. CDR3 length equals 15 residues. V lost 8 bases, J lost 0 bases, and 13 bases lay in between. CDR3 region: CASVSQGSNTGELFF. Here the CDR3 DNA reads TGTGCCAGCGTATCACAGGGCTCGAACACCGGGGAGCTGTTTTTT.

This clone is a singleton in its sample. The chain has TRBV24-1 and TRBJ1-4; 8 bases align to TRBD1. Germline CDR1 KGHDR, CDR2 SFDVKD. The CDR3 spans 16 residues. Trimming removed 2 bases from V and 7 bases from J; junction bases left unmatched: 8. The CDR3 nucleotides read TGTGCCACCAGTGATTCACCGGACAGGGCGGGTGAAAAACTGTTTTTT. This gives the protein CATSDSPDRAGEKLFF.

The chain couples TRBV18 to TRBJ1-5; 8 bases are a match to TRBD1. This CDR3 spans 15 amino acids. J lost 8 bases, V lost 3 bases, and 9 bases had no gene match. Germline lookup yields CDR1 KGHSH and CDR2 LQKENI. CDR3 DNA: TGTGCCAGCTCACCCGGGCAGGGGGCCACTAAGCCCCAGCATTTT. Translated, it gives CASSPGQGATKPQHF.

The rearrangement uses TRBV4-3 and TRBJ2-7; a weak D match, TRBD2 (6 bases). CDR1 and CDR2 (germline): LGHNA, YSLEER. The CDR3 has 14 residues. V shed 4 bases and J shed 2 bases, with 12 bases lying between them. This CDR3 reads CASSPGGATYEQYF. The CDR3 DNA sequence: TGCGCCAGCAGCCCTGGCGGGGCCACCTACGAGCAGTACTTC.